This T cell receptor beta chain comes out of a study of T cell responses to AZD1222 COVID-19 vaccine. Overall study findings and caveats: Females made up more of the donors, who were largely white British, and clonal diversity may have come out too low. With dominance at 160-218 and 743-854, vaccine-associated CD4 TCRs spanned spike. Repertoire sampling occurred only after the peak T cell response.

Clones were sequenced by immunoSEQ multiplex PCR, and TCRdb holds only the in-frame ones, with some missing. The profile shows about 180,000 clones, 85% to 95% of them singletons. Trimming took 2 bases from V and 4 from J, leaving 12 bases between them. Germline lookup yields CDR1 MNHEY and CDR2 SVGAGI. The CDR3 covers 15 residues. This clone occurred once. Its antigen is undetermined. The receptor's source is an adult who received the AZD1222 COVID-19 vaccine. The chain combines TRBV6-5 with TRBJ1-3; maybe TRBD1 (6 bases). The sample in question was peripheral blood, obtained 28 days after the second AZD1222 dose. Here the CDR3 DNA reads TGTGCCAGCAGTTACGCGGGGGCGCCCGGAAACACCATATATTTT. Protein product: CASSYAGAPGNTIYF.